One sample yielded the 8 T cell receptor beta chains listed below, sequenced in a study of blood T cell repertoires in COVID-19. The data were produced by immunoSEQ multiplex PCR, yet TCRdb's version contains in-frame clones alone and is incomplete. The data show roughly 350,000 clones, 85% seen once. The sequenced sample was peripheral blood. These receptors were collected from a woman aged 18-29 years with acute or convalescent COVID-19.

The V call is TRBV2, the J call TRBJ2-7, with D unclear. Deletions cut 3 bases from V and 1 base from J, with 13 bases between. The germline gives CDR1 SNHLY, CDR2 FYNNEI. This CDR3 is built from 15 residues. CDR3 coding DNA: TGTGCCAGCAGTGAGAGGCTCAGAAAATCCTACGAGCAGTACTTC. Protein product: CASSERLRKSYEQYF. The full variable domain, with the rest looked up from reference TRBV2 and TRBJ2-7, is EPEVTQTPSHQVTQMGQEVILRCVPISNHLYFYWYRQILGQKVEFLVSFYNNEISEKSEIFDDQFSVERPDGSNFTLKIRSTKLEDSAMYFCASSERLRKSYEQYFGPGTRLTVT.

The rearrangement joins TRBV24-1 to TRBJ2-3; 8 nucleotides agree with TRBD1. This CDR3 contains 14 residues. CDR1 and CDR2 from the germline V gene are KGHDR and SFDVKD. Germline trimming cut 2 bases from V and 4 bases from J; bases unmatched to any gene: 1. The CDR3 is CATSDSTGADTQYF. The CDR3 DNA follows: TGTGCCACCAGTGATTCGACAGGGGCAGATACGCAGTATTTT.

The chain joins TRBV6-5 to TRBJ1-2; the D is unclear. The V end was cut by 6 bases, the J end by 8 bases, with 10 bases between. The germline V gene encodes CDR1 MNHEY and CDR2 SVGAGI. This CDR3 contains 11 residues. The CDR3 DNA reads TGTGCCAGCAGAAATAACGGGGGCTACACCTTC. Translating it yields CASRNNGGYTF.

This clone was detected only once. The chain carries TRBV30 and TRBJ1-5; 10 positions agree with TRBD1. CDR1 is GTSNPN, CDR2 SVGIG, per germline (reference sequence). The CDR3 runs to 15 residues. Unmatched junction bases numbered 4, after V lost 2 bases and J lost 3 bases. CDR3 nucleotide sequence: TGTGCCTGGAGTATAGGGACAGGGGTCAATCAGCCCCAGCATTTT. Translation: CAWSIGTGVNQPQHF.

The chain carries TRBV28 and TRBJ1-2; 8 nucleotides line up with TRBD1. V lost 6 bases and J lost 6; bases outside the gene matches: 15. Germline V CDR1 and CDR2: MDHEN, SYDVKM. The CDR3 runs to 16 residues. The CDR3 DNA is TGTGCCAGCAGATTCGCAACCCGGGACAGGACGGATGGCTACACCTTC. Protein sequence: CASRFATRDRTDGYTF.

The V and J genes are TRBV27 and TRBJ2-2; TRBD2 matches 8 bases. Per the germline V gene, CDR1 is MNHEY and CDR2 is SMNVEV (reference sequence). The CDR3 totals 16 residues. V lost 2 bases and J lost 6; bases outside the gene matches: 8. CDR3 sequence reads: CASSLRLREGPGELFF. CDR3 bases: TGTGCCAGCAGTTTACGGCTCCGGGAGGGCCCCGGGGAGCTGTTTTTT.

This chain uses TRBV4-2 with TRBJ2-5; 11 positions agree with TRBD2. CDR1 and CDR2 from the germline V gene are LGHNA and YNFKEQ. Trimming at V came to 0 bases and at J to 4 bases, leaving 7 bases not matched to a gene. The CDR3 loop spans 17 amino acids. This CDR3 reads CASSQDSSGGAGETQYF. CDR3 bases: TGTGCCAGCAGCCAAGATAGTAGCGGGGGGGCAGGAGAGACCCAGTACTTC.

This clone was recorded only once. The gene calls are TRBV5-4 and TRBJ1-1; no clear D gene. The length of the CDR3 is 14 residues. Trimming took off 0 bases at V and 2 bases at J, with 8 bases between the two ends. Germline CDR1 SGHNT, CDR2 YYREEE (reference sequence). In DNA, the CDR3 is TGTGCCAGCAGCTTGGCCGCGGCAAACACTGAAGCTTTCTTT. Translating gives CASSLAAANTEAFF.